This T cell receptor beta chain is from a study of T cells in tuberculosis. Study observations and caveats: Active tuberculosis patients had shorter CDR3-alpha; the beta difference was nonsignificant. GEM motif frequencies gave about 70% accuracy; the GMM repertoire gave roughly 86%. GMM-specific TCRs were nearer to active tuberculosis alpha repertoires, suggesting expansion. Samples were chosen by availability of cryopreserved specimens.

Generated by immunoSEQ multiplex PCR, the TCRdb table keeps only in-frame clones and is missing some. The data show 20,000 to 25,000 clones, roughly nine tenths seen once. From germline, CDR1 is LNHDA and CDR2 SQIVND (reference sequence). V lost 8 bases, J lost 4 bases, and 11 bases stayed unmatched. The length of the CDR3 is 18 residues. Details on this clone: Its antigen is unknown.

The sample consisted of PBMCs. This clonotype was sampled from a donor between 10 and 29 years old with latent tuberculosis or without tuberculosis infection. Some clones in this sample may be carry-over from other donors' samples. This sequence joins TRBV19 and TRBJ2-1; 16 nucleotides align to TRBD2. CDR3 sequence reads: CASSPGLAGGPQYNEQFF. The CDR3 DNA sequence: TGTGCCAGTTCCCCGGGACTAGCGGGAGGGCCTCAGTACAATGAGCAGTTCTTC.